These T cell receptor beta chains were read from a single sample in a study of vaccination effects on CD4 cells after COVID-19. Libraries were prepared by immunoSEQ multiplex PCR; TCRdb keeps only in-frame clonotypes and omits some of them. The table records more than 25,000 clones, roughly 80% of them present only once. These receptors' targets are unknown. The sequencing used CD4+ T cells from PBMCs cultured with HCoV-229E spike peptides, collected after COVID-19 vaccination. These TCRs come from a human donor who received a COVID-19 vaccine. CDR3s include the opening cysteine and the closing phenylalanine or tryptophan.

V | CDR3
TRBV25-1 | CASSDHRTLVVEQYF
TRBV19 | CASSIPGTGPDTQYF
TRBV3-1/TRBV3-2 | CASSQDLWLAGGPYEQYF
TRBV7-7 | CASSAGTKTNTGELFF
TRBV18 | CASSPLDDSYGYTF
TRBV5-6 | CASSLSRRFDEQFF
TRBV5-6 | CASSIGRISGANVLTF
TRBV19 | CASSIFSGLAGEQYF
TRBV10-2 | CASSELPGQGALGYTF
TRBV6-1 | CASSEGLAAGVSTDTQYF
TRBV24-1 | CATSDSLGTSGGRGEQFF
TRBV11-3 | CASSLAGMNTEAFF
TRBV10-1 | CASSANTGGAFF
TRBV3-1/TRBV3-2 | CASSQLGEQYF
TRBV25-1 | CASSDLIYGYTF